This TCR beta chain was recovered during a study of cytomegalovirus exposure and HLA in healthy donors. Amplification used 60 Vbeta primers and 13 Jbeta primers. The assay was immunoSEQ multiplex PCR, and TCRdb's table has in-frame clones only and misses some. This table holds roughly 150,000 clones, roughly 82% found once. V lost 6 bases and J 1 base, leaving 12 bases between the germline ends. Germline V gene lookup returns CDR1 MDHEN and CDR2 SYDVKM. The CDR3 covers 14 residues. The clonotype comes from a girl aged 5-17 years in good health and CMV-seropositive. Sequencing was performed on PBMCs. The V call is TRBV28, the J call TRBJ1-1, with a possible D match to TRBD1 (5 bases). CDR3 region: CASSQGLGNTEAFF. The CDR3 DNA follows: TGTGCCAGCAGCCAGGGACTTGGGAACACTGAAGCTTTCTTT.